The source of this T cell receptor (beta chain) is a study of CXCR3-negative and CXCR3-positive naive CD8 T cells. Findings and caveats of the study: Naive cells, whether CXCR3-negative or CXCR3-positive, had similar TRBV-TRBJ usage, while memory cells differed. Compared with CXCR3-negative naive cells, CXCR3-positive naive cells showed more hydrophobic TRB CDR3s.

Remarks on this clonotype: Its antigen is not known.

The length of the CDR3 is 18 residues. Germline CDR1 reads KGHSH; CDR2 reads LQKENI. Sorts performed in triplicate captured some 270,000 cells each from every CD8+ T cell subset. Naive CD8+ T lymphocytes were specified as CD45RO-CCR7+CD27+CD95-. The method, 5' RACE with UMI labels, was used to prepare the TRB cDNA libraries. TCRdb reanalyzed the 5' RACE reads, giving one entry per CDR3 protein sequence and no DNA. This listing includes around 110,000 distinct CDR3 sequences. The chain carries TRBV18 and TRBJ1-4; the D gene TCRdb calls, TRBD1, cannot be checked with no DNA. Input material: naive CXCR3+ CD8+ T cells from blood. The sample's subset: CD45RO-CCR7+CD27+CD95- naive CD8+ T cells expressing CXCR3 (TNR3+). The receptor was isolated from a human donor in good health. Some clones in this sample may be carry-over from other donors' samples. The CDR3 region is CASSPDEGGPQEREKLFF.